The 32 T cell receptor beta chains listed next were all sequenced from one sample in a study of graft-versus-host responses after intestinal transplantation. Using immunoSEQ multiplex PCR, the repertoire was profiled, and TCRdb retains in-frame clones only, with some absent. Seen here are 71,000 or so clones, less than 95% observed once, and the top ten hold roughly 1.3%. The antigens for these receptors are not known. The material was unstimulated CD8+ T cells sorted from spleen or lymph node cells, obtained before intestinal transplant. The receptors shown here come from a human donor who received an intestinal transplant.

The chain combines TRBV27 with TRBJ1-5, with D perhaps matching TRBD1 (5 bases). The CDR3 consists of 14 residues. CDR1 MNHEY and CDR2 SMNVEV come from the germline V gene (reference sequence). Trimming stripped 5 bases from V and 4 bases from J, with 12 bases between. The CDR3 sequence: CASSNVGGNQPQHF. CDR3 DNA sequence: TGTGCCAGCAGTAACGTCGGGGGGAATCAGCCCCAGCATTTT.

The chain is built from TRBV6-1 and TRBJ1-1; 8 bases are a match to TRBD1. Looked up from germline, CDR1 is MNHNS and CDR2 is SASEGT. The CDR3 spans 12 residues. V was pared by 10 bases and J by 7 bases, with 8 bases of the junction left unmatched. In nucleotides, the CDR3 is TGTGCCATCCAACCGGGACAGGTTGAAGCTTTCTTT. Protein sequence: CAIQPGQVEAFF.

This chain's CDR3 is CASSLLGGPGELFF. DNA for the CDR3: TGTGCCAGCAGTCTCCTCGGGGGACCCGGGGAGCTGTTTTTT. This chain uses TRBV6-5 with TRBJ2-2; the D gene is possibly TRBD2 (6 bases). The CDR3 is made up of 14 amino acids. V was cut by 5 bases and J by 6 bases, with 13 bases left in between. Germline CDR1 and CDR2: MNHEY and SVGAGI.

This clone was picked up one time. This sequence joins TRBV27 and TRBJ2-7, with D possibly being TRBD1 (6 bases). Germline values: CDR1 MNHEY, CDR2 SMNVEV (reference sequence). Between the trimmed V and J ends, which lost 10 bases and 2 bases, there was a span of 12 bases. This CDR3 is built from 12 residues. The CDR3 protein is CATRDTTYEQYF. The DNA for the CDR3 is TGTGCCACCCGGGACACTACCTACGAGCAGTACTTC.

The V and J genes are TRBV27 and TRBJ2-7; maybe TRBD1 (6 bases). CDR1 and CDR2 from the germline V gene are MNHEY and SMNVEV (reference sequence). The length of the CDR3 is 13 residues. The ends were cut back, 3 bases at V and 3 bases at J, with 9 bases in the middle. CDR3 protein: CASSLGHYYEQYF. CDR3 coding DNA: TGTGCCAGCAGTTTGGGACACTACTACGAGCAGTACTTC.

The CDR3: CASSLSPDGGSEQFF. The CDR3 DNA follows: TGTGCCAGCAGTTTATCCCCGGACGGGGGTAGTGAGCAGTTCTTC. The chain combines TRBV27 with TRBJ2-1; D may be TRBD2 (6 bases). The CDR3 runs 15 residues. CDR1 is MNHEY and CDR2 is SMNVEV in the germline V gene (reference sequence). The V gene lost 0 bases and the J gene lost 9 bases, with 15 bases spanning the gap.

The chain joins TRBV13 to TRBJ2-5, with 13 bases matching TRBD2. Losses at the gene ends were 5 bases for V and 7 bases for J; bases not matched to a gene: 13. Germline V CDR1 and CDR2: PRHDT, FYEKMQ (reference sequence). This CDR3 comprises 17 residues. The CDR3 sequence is CASSAATTSGGAWTQYF. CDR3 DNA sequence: TGTGCCAGCAGCGCCGCGACAACTAGCGGGGGGGCTTGGACCCAGTACTTC. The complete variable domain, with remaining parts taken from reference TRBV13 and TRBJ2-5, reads AAGVIQSPRHLIKEKRETATLKCYPIPRHDTVYWYQQGPGQDPQFLISFYEKMQSDKGSIPDRFSAQQFSDYHSELNMSSLELGDSALYFCASSAATTSGGAWTQYFGPGTRLLVL.

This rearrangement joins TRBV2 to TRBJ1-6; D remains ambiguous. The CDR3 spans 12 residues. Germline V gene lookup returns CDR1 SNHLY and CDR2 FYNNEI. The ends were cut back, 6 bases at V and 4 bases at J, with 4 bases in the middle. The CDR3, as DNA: TGTGCCAGCAGCGGGTATAATTCACCCCTCCACTTT. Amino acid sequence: CASSGYNSPLHF.

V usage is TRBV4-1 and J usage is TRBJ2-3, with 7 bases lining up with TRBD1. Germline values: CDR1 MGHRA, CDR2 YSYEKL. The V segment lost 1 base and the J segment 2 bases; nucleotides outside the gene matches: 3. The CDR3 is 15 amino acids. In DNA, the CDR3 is TGCGCCAGCAGCCAAGGGGACAGCGTCACAGATACGCAGTATTTT. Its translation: CASSQGDSVTDTQYF.

As DNA, the CDR3 is TGTGCCAGCAGCCCCCGGGGAGTGATCTATGGCTACACCTTC. It translates to CASSPRGVIYGYTF. The chain has TRBV27 and TRBJ1-2; D is undetermined. V gave up 6 bases and J gave up 4 bases, with 15 bases separating them. The CDR3 consists of 14 residues. CDR1 and CDR2 from the germline V gene are MNHEY and SMNVEV (reference sequence).

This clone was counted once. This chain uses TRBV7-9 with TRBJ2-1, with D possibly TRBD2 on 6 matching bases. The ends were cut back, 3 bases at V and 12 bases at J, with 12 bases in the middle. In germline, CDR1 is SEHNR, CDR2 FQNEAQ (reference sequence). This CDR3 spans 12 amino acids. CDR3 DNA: TGTGCCAGCAGCTTGGGACTTAGGGGGCAGTTCTTC. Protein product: CASSLGLRGQFF.

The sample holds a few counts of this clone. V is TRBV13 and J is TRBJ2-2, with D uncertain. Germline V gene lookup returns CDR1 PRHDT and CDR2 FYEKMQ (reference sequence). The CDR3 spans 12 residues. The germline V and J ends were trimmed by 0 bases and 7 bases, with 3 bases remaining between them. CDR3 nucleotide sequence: TGTGCCAGCAGCTTAGGATACGGGGAGCTGTTTTTT. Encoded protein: CASSLGYGELFF.

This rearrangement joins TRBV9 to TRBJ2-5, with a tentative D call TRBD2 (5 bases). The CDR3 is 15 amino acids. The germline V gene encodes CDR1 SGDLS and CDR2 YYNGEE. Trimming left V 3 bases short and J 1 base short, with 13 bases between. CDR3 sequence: CASSAAFGLQETQYF. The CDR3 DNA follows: TGTGCCAGCAGCGCTGCCTTTGGACTCCAAGAGACCCAGTACTTC.

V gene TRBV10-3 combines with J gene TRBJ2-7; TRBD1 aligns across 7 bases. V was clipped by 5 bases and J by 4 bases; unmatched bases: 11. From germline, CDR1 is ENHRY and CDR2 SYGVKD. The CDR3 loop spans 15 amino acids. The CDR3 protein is CAISFFSGTEYEQYF. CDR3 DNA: TGTGCCATCAGTTTCTTCTCCGGGACAGAATACGAGCAGTACTTC.

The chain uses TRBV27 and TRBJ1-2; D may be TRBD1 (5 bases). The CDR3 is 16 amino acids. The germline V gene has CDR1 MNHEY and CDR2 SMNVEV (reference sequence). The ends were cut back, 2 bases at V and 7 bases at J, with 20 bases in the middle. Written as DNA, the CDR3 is TGTGCCAGCAGTTTACTGGCAGGCTCAACCGGGGGTGGCTACACCTTC. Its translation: CASSLLAGSTGGGYTF.

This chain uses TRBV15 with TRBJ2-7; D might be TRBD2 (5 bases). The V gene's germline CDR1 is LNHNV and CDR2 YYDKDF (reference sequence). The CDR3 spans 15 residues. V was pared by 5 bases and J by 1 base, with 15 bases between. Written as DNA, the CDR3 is TGTGCCACCAGCCCGCGCCGGAGCGGATCCTACGAGCAGTACTTC. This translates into CATSPRRSGSYEQYF.

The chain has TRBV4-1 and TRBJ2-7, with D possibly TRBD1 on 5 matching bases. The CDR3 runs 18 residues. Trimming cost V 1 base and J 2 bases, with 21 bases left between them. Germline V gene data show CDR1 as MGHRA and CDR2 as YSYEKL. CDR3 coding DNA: TGCGCCAGCAGCCAAGGTCCTAGTGGGGCAGCCCTGACCTACGAGCAGTACTTC. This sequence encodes CASSQGPSGAALTYEQYF.

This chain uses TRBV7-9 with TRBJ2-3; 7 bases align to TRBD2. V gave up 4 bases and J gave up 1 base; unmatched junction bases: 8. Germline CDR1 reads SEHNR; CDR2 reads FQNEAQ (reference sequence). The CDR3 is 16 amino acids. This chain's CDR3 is CASSSPRAGGTDTQYF. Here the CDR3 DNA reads TGTGCCAGCAGCTCCCCCCGGGCGGGGGGCACAGATACGCAGTATTTT.

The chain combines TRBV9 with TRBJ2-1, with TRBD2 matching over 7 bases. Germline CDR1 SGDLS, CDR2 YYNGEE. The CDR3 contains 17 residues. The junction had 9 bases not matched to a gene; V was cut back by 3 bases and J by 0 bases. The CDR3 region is CASSGGRRGSSYNEQFF. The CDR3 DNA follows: TGTGCCAGCAGCGGAGGGAGGCGGGGGAGCTCCTACAATGAGCAGTTCTTC.

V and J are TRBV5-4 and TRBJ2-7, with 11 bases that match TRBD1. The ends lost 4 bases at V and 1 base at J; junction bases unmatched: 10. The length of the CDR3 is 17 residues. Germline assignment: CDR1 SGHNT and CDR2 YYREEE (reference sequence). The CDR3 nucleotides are TGTGCCAGCAGCAGGGGGGCGGGGACAGGGGGATCCTACGAGCAGTACTTC. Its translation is CASSRGAGTGGSYEQYF. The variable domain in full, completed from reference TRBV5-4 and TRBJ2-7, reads ETGVTQSPTHLIKTRGQQVTLRCSSQSGHNTVSWYQQALGQGPQFIFQYYREEENGRGNFPPRFSGLQFPNYSSELNVNALELDDSALYLCASSRGAGTGGSYEQYFGPGTRLTVT.

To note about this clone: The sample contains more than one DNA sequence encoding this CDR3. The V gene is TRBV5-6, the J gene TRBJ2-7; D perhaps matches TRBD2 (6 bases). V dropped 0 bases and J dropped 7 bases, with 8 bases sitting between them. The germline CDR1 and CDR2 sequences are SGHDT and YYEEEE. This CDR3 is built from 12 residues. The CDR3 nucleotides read TGTGCCAGCAGCTTGGCCGGGGGTGAGCAGTACTTC. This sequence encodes CASSLAGGEQYF.

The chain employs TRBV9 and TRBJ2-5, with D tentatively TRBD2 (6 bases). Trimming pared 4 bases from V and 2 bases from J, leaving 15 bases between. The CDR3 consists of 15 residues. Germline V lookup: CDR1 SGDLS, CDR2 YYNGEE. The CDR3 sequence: CASSPQSGGQETQYF. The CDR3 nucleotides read TGTGCCAGCAGCCCGCAGAGTGGAGGGCAAGAGACCCAGTACTTC.

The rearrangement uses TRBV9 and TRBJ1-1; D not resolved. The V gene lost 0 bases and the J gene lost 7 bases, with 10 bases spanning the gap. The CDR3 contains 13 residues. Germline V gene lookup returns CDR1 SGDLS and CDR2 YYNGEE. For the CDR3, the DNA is TGTGCCAGCAGCGTAGGAGGGTTAGGTGAAGCTTTCTTT. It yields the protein CASSVGGLGEAFF.

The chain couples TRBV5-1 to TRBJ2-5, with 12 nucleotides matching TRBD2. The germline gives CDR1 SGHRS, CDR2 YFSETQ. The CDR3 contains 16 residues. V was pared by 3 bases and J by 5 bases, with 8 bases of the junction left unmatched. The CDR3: CASSSPTSGGGETQYF. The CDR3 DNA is TGCGCCAGCAGCTCACCGACTAGCGGGGGAGGCGAGACCCAGTACTTC.

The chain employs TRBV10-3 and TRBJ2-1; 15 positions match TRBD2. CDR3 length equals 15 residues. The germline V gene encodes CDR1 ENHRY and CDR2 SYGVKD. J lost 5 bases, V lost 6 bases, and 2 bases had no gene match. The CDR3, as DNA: TGTGCCATCAGGGGACTAGCGGGGGGAGACAATGAGCAGTTCTTC. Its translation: CAIRGLAGGDNEQFF.

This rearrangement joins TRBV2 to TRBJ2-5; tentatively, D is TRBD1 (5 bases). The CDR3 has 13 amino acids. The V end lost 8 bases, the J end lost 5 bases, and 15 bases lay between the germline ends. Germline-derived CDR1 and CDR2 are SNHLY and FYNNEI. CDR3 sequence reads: CASGAGFIETQYF. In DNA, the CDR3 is TGTGCCAGCGGCGCAGGGTTTATTGAGACCCAGTACTTC.

In DNA, the CDR3 is TGTGCCAGCAGCGTCGGGACAGGGGTATACGAGCAGTACTTC. Protein: CASSVGTGVYEQYF. V and J are TRBV5-6 and TRBJ2-7; 10 bases align to TRBD1. V was clipped by 4 bases and J by 4 bases; unmatched bases: 5. Germline CDR1 and CDR2: SGHDT and YYEEEE. This CDR3 contains 14 residues.

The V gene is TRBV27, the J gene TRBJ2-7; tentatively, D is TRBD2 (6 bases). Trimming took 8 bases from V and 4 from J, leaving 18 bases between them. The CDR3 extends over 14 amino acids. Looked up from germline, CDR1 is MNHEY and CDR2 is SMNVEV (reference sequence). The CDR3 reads CASSLGGRRYEQYF. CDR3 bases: TGTGCCAGCTCCCTAGGAGGGAGGCGGTACGAGCAGTACTTC.

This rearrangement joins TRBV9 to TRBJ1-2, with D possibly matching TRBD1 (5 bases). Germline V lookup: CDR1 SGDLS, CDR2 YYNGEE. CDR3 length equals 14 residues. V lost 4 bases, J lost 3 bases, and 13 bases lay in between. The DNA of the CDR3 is TGTGCCAGCAGCCCGGGCTCGGGGGACTATGGCTACACCTTC. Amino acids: CASSPGSGDYGYTF.

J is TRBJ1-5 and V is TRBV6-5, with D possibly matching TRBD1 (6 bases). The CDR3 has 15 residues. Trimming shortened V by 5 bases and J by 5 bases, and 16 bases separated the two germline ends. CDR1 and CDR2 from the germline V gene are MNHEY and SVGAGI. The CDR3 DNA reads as TGTGCCAGCAGTCAGACAGGTTCGGTGTATCAGCCCCAGCATTTT. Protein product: CASSQTGSVYQPQHF.

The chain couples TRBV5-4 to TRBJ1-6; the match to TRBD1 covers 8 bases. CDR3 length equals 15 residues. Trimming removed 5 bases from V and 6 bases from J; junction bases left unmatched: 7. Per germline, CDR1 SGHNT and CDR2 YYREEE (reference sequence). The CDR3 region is CASRQQGVGNSPLHF. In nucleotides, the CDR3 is TGTGCCAGCAGGCAACAGGGGGTAGGTAATTCACCCCTCCACTTT.

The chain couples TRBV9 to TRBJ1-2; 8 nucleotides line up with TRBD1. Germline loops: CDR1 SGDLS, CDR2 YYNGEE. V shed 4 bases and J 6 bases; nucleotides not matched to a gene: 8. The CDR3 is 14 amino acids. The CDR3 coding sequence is TGTGCCAGCAGCCCCAGCGGGACAGGTGATGGCTACACCTTC. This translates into CASSPSGTGDGYTF.